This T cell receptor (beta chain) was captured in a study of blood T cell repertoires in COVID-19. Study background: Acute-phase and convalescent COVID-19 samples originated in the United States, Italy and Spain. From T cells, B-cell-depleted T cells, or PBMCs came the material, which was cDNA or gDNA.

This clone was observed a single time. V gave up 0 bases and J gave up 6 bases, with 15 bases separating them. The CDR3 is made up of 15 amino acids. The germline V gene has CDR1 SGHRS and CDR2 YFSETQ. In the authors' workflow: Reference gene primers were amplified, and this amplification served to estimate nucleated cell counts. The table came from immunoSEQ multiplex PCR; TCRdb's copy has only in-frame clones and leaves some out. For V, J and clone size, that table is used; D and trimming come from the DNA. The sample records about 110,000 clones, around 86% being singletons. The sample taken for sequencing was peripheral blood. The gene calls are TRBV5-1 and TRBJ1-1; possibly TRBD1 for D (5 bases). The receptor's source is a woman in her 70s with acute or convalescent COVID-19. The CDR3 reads CASSLVGGVGAEAFF. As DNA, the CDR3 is TGCGCCAGCAGCTTGGTAGGAGGGGTTGGCGCTGAAGCTTTCTTT.